This T cell receptor (beta chain) originates from a study of blood T cells in healthy people across ages. In germline, CDR1 is SGHDN, CDR2 FVKESK. The V end lost 0 bases, the J end lost 4 bases, and 15 bases lay between the germline ends. The CDR3 has 16 amino acids. Combining a sample-barcoded 5' primer with a J-beta primer mix, a second PCR ran for roughly 7 to 12 cycles. TCRdb ran MiXCR on the 5' RACE reads and lists one entry per CDR3 protein. The sample gives a few hundred thousand distinct CDR3 sequences, approximately 52% of which show up once; around 53% is in the top ten. The sample taken for sequencing was blood. The rearrangement joins TRBV14 to TRBJ1-2; D possibly corresponds to TRBD1 (5 bases). This sequence was found in a man aged 55 to 69 in good health. CDR3 in DNA: TGTGCCAGCAGCCAAGATCGCCGGCAGGGAGGCTATGGCTACACCTTC. It translates to CASSQDRRQGGYGYTF.